This T cell receptor (beta chain) was obtained from a study of blood T cell repertoires in COVID-19. The CDR3 contains 16 residues. CDR1 and CDR2 from the germline V gene are SGDLS and YYNGEE. Trimming shortened V by 4 bases and J by 0 bases, and 14 bases separated the two germline ends. Per the authors' pipeline: Reference gene primer amplification yielded estimated nucleated cell counts. TCRdb's table, derived via immunoSEQ multiplex PCR, lists solely in-frame clones and lacks some. That table is the source of V, J and clone size, and D and trimming were worked out from the DNA. Of about 56,000 clones detected, more than 70% appear once; the ten largest clones hold 15% to 25%.

The chain is built from TRBV9 and TRBJ2-1; the D gene is possibly TRBD2 (6 bases). Specimen: peripheral blood. This receptor was identified in a human donor in a cohort sampled during active COVID-19. The chain's CDR3 is CASSPGGASSYNEQFF. CDR3 sequence (DNA): TGTGCCAGCAGCCCCGGGGGAGCCAGCTCCTACAATGAGCAGTTCTTC.